This T cell receptor (beta chain) derives from a study of blood T cell repertoires in COVID-19. Study context: The United States, Italy and Spain were the sources of the acute and convalescent COVID-19 samples. Sample material is recorded as cDNA or gDNA derived from T cells, B-cell-depleted T cells, or PBMCs.

Per the study methods: Amplification with reference gene primers provided the estimates of nucleated cell counts. Clones were read by immunoSEQ multiplex PCR, and TCRdb kept only the in-frame ones, dropping some. The DNA was the basis for D and trimming; V, J and clone size are from that table. The data show 45,000 or so clones, roughly 86% seen once. This CDR3 contains 15 residues. CDR1 and CDR2 from the germline V gene are MNHEY and SVGAGI. Trimming cost V 8 bases and J 0 bases; bases outside gene matches: 6. This sequence originates from a woman aged 60-75 years with acute or convalescent COVID-19. The chain couples TRBV6-5 to TRBJ2-1, with 8 bases matching TRBD2. The sample was peripheral blood. CDR3 region: CASGELADSYNEQFF. DNA of the CDR3: TGTGCCAGCGGCGAACTAGCGGACTCCTACAATGAGCAGTTCTTC.